This entry lists 27 T cell receptor beta chains sequenced from one sample in a study of blood T cell repertoires in COVID-19. This table comes from immunoSEQ multiplex PCR, and its TCRdb copy is limited to in-frame clones, with some not included. The data show roughly 150,000 clones, 75% to 85% seen once. The sequencing sample was made of peripheral blood. The source is a woman aged 50 to 60 in a cohort sampled during active or convalescent COVID-19.

DNA for the CDR3: TGTGCCAGGAAGCGACAGGGACAAGAGACCCAGTACTTC. Protein sequence: CARKRQGQETQYF. The genes are TRBV2 and TRBJ2-5; 7 bases fit TRBD1. The V segment lost 9 bases and the J segment 2 bases; nucleotides outside the gene matches: 6. The germline V gene encodes CDR1 SNHLY and CDR2 FYNNEI. This CDR3 is built from 13 residues.

This rearrangement joins TRBV2 to TRBJ2-1; 13 positions agree with TRBD2. The CDR3 has 14 amino acids. After removal of 9 bases from V and 7 bases from J, the junction contained 6 bases not matched to a gene. Per the germline V gene, CDR1 is SNHLY and CDR2 is FYNNEI. The CDR3 sequence: CARRLAGGGNEQFF. In nucleotides, the CDR3 is TGTGCCAGAAGACTAGCGGGGGGCGGGAATGAGCAGTTCTTC.

This sequence joins TRBV6-6 and TRBJ2-7, with 11 nucleotides matching TRBD2. Germline lookup yields CDR1 MNHNY and CDR2 SVGAGI (reference sequence). CDR3 length: 16 residues. The V and J ends lost 2 bases and 1 base, in that order; junction bases with no gene match: 4. CDR3 coding DNA: TGTGCCAGCAGTTACGGGGGACTAGCGGCTTCCTACGAGCAGTACTTC. It specifies CASSYGGLAASYEQYF.

This chain uses TRBV7-2 with TRBJ1-2, with a weak D call TRBD1 (6 bases). Trimming left V 5 bases short and J 7 bases short, with 17 bases between. Germline CDR1 SGHTA, CDR2 FQGNSA. The CDR3 consists of 14 residues. The CDR3 reads CASSPAGGVGGYTF. Written as DNA, the CDR3 is TGTGCCAGCAGCCCCGCGGGGGGCGTGGGTGGCTACACCTTC.

The genes are TRBV27 and TRBJ1-1; D possibly corresponds to TRBD1 (6 bases). This CDR3 is built from 13 residues. Germline V CDR1 and CDR2: MNHEY, SMNVEV (reference sequence). V lost 10 bases and J lost 3, with 15 bases in between. CDR3 in amino acids: CATANRVHTEAFF. In nucleotides, the CDR3 is TGTGCCACCGCAAACAGGGTTCACACTGAAGCTTTCTTT.

The V call is TRBV7-2, the J call TRBJ1-6; D may be TRBD1 (6 bases). Deletions cut 0 bases from V and 7 bases from J, with 13 bases between. There are 16 residues in the CDR3. Germline-derived CDR1 and CDR2 are SGHTA and FQGNSA. Here the CDR3 DNA reads TGTGCCAGCAGCTTAGCGCTCGGGGGGCGAAATTCACCCCTCCACTTT. Its protein is CASSLALGGRNSPLHF. The variable domain in full, with the rest retrieved from reference TRBV7-2 and TRBJ1-6, is GAGVSQSPSNKVTEKGKDVELRCDPISGHTALYWYRQSLGQGLEFLIYFQGNSAPDKSGLPSDRFSAERTGGSVSTLTIQRTQQEDSAVYLCASSLALGGRNSPLHFGNGTRLTVT.

This chain connects TRBV30 to TRBJ1-3, with TRBD1 as a possible D gene (5 bases). V was shortened by 0 bases and J by 0 bases, with 12 bases between the two germline ends. CDR3 length: 16 amino acids. The germline gives CDR1 GTSNPN, CDR2 SVGIG (reference sequence). The CDR3 DNA reads as TGTGCCTGGAGTGTCGGACATTCCCTCTCTGGAAACACCATATATTTT. It is translated as CAWSVGHSLSGNTIYF.

This chain uses TRBV25-1 with TRBJ2-3; 7 nucleotides align to TRBD1. CDR1 and CDR2 from the germline V gene are MGHDK and SYGVNS. The CDR3 loop spans 12 amino acids. Trimming took 7 bases from V and 4 from J; bases not matched to a gene: 2. The DNA of the CDR3 is TGTGCCAGCACCACAGGGGCAGATACGCAGTATTTT. Its protein product is CASTTGADTQYF.

In its sample, this clone was seen a few times. The V and J genes are TRBV20-1 and TRBJ1-5; 8 nucleotides match TRBD1. CDR1 and CDR2 from the germline V gene are DFQATT and SNEGSKA (reference sequence). V lost 3 bases, J lost 1 base, and 8 bases stayed unmatched. The length of the CDR3 is 16 residues. CDR3 sequence reads: CSASARGPSSNQPQHF. DNA for the CDR3: TGCAGTGCTAGTGCCAGGGGGCCCAGCAGCAATCAGCCCCAGCATTTT.

This clone was observed a single time. This sequence joins TRBV5-1 and TRBJ2-1, with TRBD1 as a possible D gene (5 bases). V gave up 4 bases and J gave up 10 bases, with 15 bases separating them. Germline CDR1 and CDR2: SGHRS and YFSETQ. The CDR3 has 13 amino acids. CDR3 sequence (DNA): TGCGCCAGCAGCCGCAAGCAGGGAAGAGAGCAGTTCTTC. It specifies CASSRKQGREQFF.

This chain links TRBV5-1 with TRBJ2-7, with 8 bases that match TRBD2. This CDR3 is 14 amino acids long. CDR1 is SGHRS and CDR2 is YFSETQ in the germline V gene. V shed 7 bases, J shed 7 bases, and the junction held 13 bases outside the gene matches. CDR3 sequence (DNA): TGCGCCAGCGCGGGCGGGGGGTTGGCGCGAGAGCAGTACTTC. This codes for CASAGGGLAREQYF.

This clone was seen a few times. The CDR3, as DNA: TGTGCCAGTAGCACGACAGGGCACAGCTCTGGAAACACCATATATTTT. It codes for CASSTTGHSSGNTIYF. The V and J genes are TRBV19 and TRBJ1-3; TRBD1 matches at 7 bases. Trimming took 6 bases from V and 0 from J; bases not matched to a gene: 8. The CDR3 length is 16 residues. The V gene's germline CDR1 is LNHDA and CDR2 SQIVND (reference sequence). Full variable domain (missing parts from reference TRBV19 and TRBJ1-3): DGGITQSPKYLFRKEGQNVTLSCEQNLNHDAMYWYRQDPGQGLRLIYYSQIVNDFQKGDIAEGYSVSREKKESFPLTVTSAQKNPTAFYLCASSTTGHSSGNTIYFGEGSWLTVV.

V and J are TRBV6-5 and TRBJ2-2; D perhaps matches TRBD2 (6 bases). Germline assignment: CDR1 MNHEY and CDR2 SVGAGI. This CDR3 has 15 residues. CDR3 residues: CGCKASASQSGELFF. CDR3 DNA sequence: TGTGGATGCAAGGCTAGCGCCTCGCAGTCCGGGGAGCTGTTTTTT.

Only a few counts were recorded for this clone. The chain joins TRBV5-1 to TRBJ2-7; 9 nucleotides line up with TRBD1. The germline CDR1 and CDR2 sequences are SGHRS and YFSETQ. The junction had 3 bases not matched to a gene; V was cut back by 2 bases and J by 3 bases. The CDR3 extends over 14 amino acids. CDR3 nucleotide sequence: TGCGCCAGCAGCTTACCGGGACAGGGCTACGAGCAGTACTTC. Its protein product is CASSLPGQGYEQYF.

The chain recombines TRBV9 with TRBJ2-3, with 12 bases fitting TRBD1. CDR1 SGDLS and CDR2 YYNGEE come from the germline V gene. V lost 4 bases, J lost 2 bases, and 8 bases stayed unmatched. This CDR3 has 17 amino acids. The CDR3 loop is CASSPPGTGGNTDTQYF. As DNA, the CDR3 is TGTGCCAGCAGCCCACCCGGGACAGGGGGCAACACAGATACGCAGTATTTT.

This clone was picked up one time. The chain employs TRBV6-5 and TRBJ1-3, with D unclear. The germline gives CDR1 MNHEY, CDR2 SVGAGI. V was pared by 6 bases and J by 0 bases, with 6 bases between. The CDR3 loop spans 13 amino acids. CDR3: CASRLASGNTIYF. The CDR3 nucleotides read TGTGCCAGCAGGCTGGCCTCTGGAAACACCATATATTTT.

The chain has TRBV2 and TRBJ1-4; TRBD1 matches at 8 bases. Trimming at V came to 6 bases and at J to 8 bases, leaving 8 bases not matched to a gene. Germline CDR1 is SNHLY and CDR2 is FYNNEI. The CDR3 contains 14 residues. CDR3 sequence: CASREQGVWEKLFF. The CDR3, as DNA: TGTGCCAGCAGAGAACAGGGGGTTTGGGAAAAACTGTTTTTT.

The chain combines TRBV24-1 with TRBJ1-2; a weak D match, TRBD1 (6 bases). From germline, CDR1 is KGHDR and CDR2 SFDVKD. Trimming left V 4 bases short and J 2 bases short, with 10 bases between. The CDR3 sequence is 14 residues long. In DNA form, the CDR3 reads TGTGCCACCAGTGACCCCACAGGGAACTATGGCTACACCTTC. Protein: CATSDPTGNYGYTF.

This chain joins TRBV4-1 and TRBJ2-5; no reliable D call. This CDR3 is 13 amino acids long. CDR1 and CDR2 from the germline V gene are MGHRA and YSYEKL. V gave up 2 bases and J gave up 2 bases, with 6 bases separating them. Here the CDR3 reads CASSQFLQETQYF. CDR3 coding DNA: TGCGCCAGCAGCCAATTCCTACAAGAGACCCAGTACTTC.

The chain couples TRBV6-5 to TRBJ2-7, with D possibly being TRBD1 (5 bases). V lost 8 bases, J lost 6 bases, and 8 bases lay in between. This CDR3 contains 10 residues. Germline assignment: CDR1 MNHEY and CDR2 SVGAGI. The CDR3 protein is CASGQGEQYF. The CDR3, as DNA: TGTGCCAGCGGCCAGGGCGAGCAGTACTTC.

The chain employs TRBV25-1 and TRBJ1-2; 7 bases map to TRBD1. Germline lookup yields CDR1 MGHDK and CDR2 SYGVNS. The CDR3 has 12 residues. The V segment lost 4 bases and the J segment 7 bases; nucleotides outside the gene matches: 3. The CDR3: CASSVTGSGYTF. The CDR3 DNA reads TGTGCCAGCAGTGTGACAGGGTCTGGCTACACCTTC.

This chain links TRBV7-5 with TRBJ1-1; TRBD1, the table's D call, was not compared with the DNA. TRBV7-5 is annotated as a pseudogene. The CDR3 runs to 16 residues. CDR3 bases: TGTGCCAGAAGCTTAGACCTGGACAGGTCGAACACTGAAGCTTTCTTT. It yields the protein CARSLDLDRSNTEAFF.

The genes are TRBV5-1 and TRBJ2-1; D is uncertain. The CDR3 has 13 amino acids. V was clipped by 2 bases and J by 5 bases, with 8 bases between them. Germline assignment: CDR1 SGHRS and CDR2 YFSETQ. CDR3 coding DNA: TGCGCCAGCAGCTTTGGCGGAGACAATGAGCAGTTCTTC. Amino acid sequence: CASSFGGDNEQFF.

The J gene is TRBJ2-3, the V gene TRBV9, with 10 bases aligning to TRBD1. Germline lookup yields CDR1 SGDLS and CDR2 YYNGEE. CDR3 length equals 16 residues. The V and J ends lost 4 bases and 3 bases, in that order; junction bases with no gene match: 8. The CDR3 coding sequence is TGTGCCAGCAGCAGTTACCGGGACAGGGGAACAGATACGCAGTATTTT. It translates to CASSSYRDRGTDTQYF.

The genes are TRBV27 and TRBJ1-3; 7 bases fit TRBD1. The V and J ends lost 5 bases and 3 bases, in that order; junction bases with no gene match: 7. Per germline, CDR1 MNHEY and CDR2 SMNVEV (reference sequence). This CDR3 region has 15 residues. For the CDR3, the DNA is TGTGCCAGCAGTCCATGGACAGGTGGTGGAAACACCATATATTTT. Its translation: CASSPWTGGGNTIYF.

This clone was seen just once. The chain couples TRBV18 to TRBJ1-5; no clear D. V was trimmed by 6 bases and J by 0 bases, leaving 9 bases between them. CDR3 length equals 14 residues. Germline CDR1 is KGHSH and CDR2 is LQKENI. CDR3 nucleotide sequence: TGTGCCAGCTCCGAGGGTGTTAGCAATCAGCCCCAGCATTTT. Encoded protein: CASSEGVSNQPQHF.

The chain combines TRBV4-1 with TRBJ1-1; D is unresolved. Germline V gene data show CDR1 as MGHRA and CDR2 as YSYEKL. This CDR3 has 15 residues. Trimming pared 4 bases from V and 2 bases from J, leaving 14 bases between. CDR3 protein: CASSPLVKANTEAFF. The DNA for the CDR3 is TGCGCCAGCAGCCCCCTTGTAAAAGCCAACACTGAAGCTTTCTTT.